Listed below are T cell receptor beta chains from one sample, sequenced in a study of T cell responses to AZD1222 COVID-19 vaccine. Repertoires were generated with immunoSEQ multiplex PCR, while TCRdb's copy carries only in-frame clones and drops some. The sample lists approximately 170,000 clones, 94% seen once, with 4% to 5.5% in the top ten. Here the sequenced sample was peripheral blood, taken 28 days after the second AZD1222 dose. All receptors derive from an adult who received the AZD1222 COVID-19 vaccine. Both conserved end residues are part of each CDR3. The D gene is left open where the match is weak. Clone size appears in some rows only: once, few, many, or a class for an expanded clone.

TRBV12-3/TRBV12-4,11,NA,TRBJ2-2,NA,CASSSRGELFF,TGTGCCAGCAGTTCCAGGGGGGAGCTGTTTTTT
TRBV5-1,17,TRBD2,TRBJ2-1,NA,CASSETSGRARGNEQFF,TGCGCCAGCAGCGAAACTAGCGGGAGGGCCAGGGGGAATGAGCAGTTCTTC
TRBV6-1,16,TRBD2,TRBJ2-1,NA,CASSETSGNSYNEQFF,TGTGCCAGCAGTGAAACTAGCGGGAACTCCTACAATGAGCAGTTCTTC
TRBV11-3,13,NA,TRBJ2-3,NA,CASSRGLSDTQYF,TGTGCCAGCAGCCGGGGACTTTCAGATACGCAGTATTTT
TRBV19,14,TRBD1,TRBJ1-2,NA,CASTRGGQNYGYTF,TGTGCCAGTACTCGGGGGGGACAGAACTATGGCTACACCTTC
TRBV9,13,NA,TRBJ2-5,NA,CASSVTVGKTQYF,TGTGCCAGCAGCGTGACTGTTGGTAAGACCCAGTACTTC
TRBV10-3,14,NA,TRBJ1-2,NA,CAISAGGTRDGYTF,TGTGCCATCAGTGCGGGTGGGACGCGGGATGGCTACACCTTC
TRBV6-5,14,TRBD1,TRBJ1-1,NA,CASTTGAPNTEAFF,TGTGCCAGCACGACAGGGGCACCGAACACTGAAGCTTTCTTT
TRBV5-8,16,TRBD2,TRBJ2-7,NA,CASSRAALAGGYEQYF,TGTGCCAGCAGCCGCGCGGCGCTAGCGGGGGGCTACGAGCAGTACTTC
TRBV19,15,TRBD1,TRBJ1-2,NA,CASSRDSAFDYGYTF,TGTGCCAGTAGTCGGGACAGCGCCTTTGACTATGGCTACACCTTC
TRBV25-1,18,NA,TRBJ2-7,NA,CASSELRGEGRPDYEQYF,TGTGCCAGCAGTGAATTGAGGGGCGAGGGAAGACCGGACTACGAGCAGTACTTC
TRBV7-9,16,TRBD2,TRBJ2-1,NA,CASSPPQREAYNEQFF,TGTGCCAGCAGCCCCCCGCAGCGGGAGGCTTACAATGAGCAGTTCTTC
TRBV5-8,14,NA,TRBJ1-1,once,CASSLVVGYTEAFF,TGTGCCAGCAGCTTGGTTGTAGGGTACACTGAAGCTTTCTTT
TRBV27,14,TRBD2,TRBJ2-7,many,CASRGDYYSYEQYF,TGTGCCAGCAGAGGGGACTACTACTCCTACGAGCAGTACTTC
TRBV4-1,14,TRBD1,TRBJ2-7,NA,CASSPGQGVNEQYF,TGCGCCAGCAGCCCGGGACAGGGAGTTAACGAGCAGTACTTC
TRBV6-2/TRBV6-3,12,NA,TRBJ2-7,NA,CASSYSPYEQYF,TGTGCCAGCAGTTACTCGCCCTACGAGCAGTACTTC
TRBV3-1/TRBV3-2,18,NA,TRBJ2-1,once,CASSQDLPFQSSYNEQFF,TGTGCCAGCAGCCAAGATCTTCCTTTCCAGAGCTCCTACAATGAGCAGTTCTTC
TRBV5-4,18,NA,TRBJ2-1,once,CASSLLGKGDTRIDEQFF,TGTGCCAGCAGCTTGTTGGGTAAGGGGGATACGCGGATCGATGAGCAGTTCTTC
TRBV4-1,16,NA,TRBJ1-1,NA,CASSQGRNGLNTEAFF,TGCGCCAGCAGCCAAGGAAGAAACGGGTTGAACACTGAAGCTTTCTTT
TRBV6-2/TRBV6-3,16,TRBD1,TRBJ2-3,NA,CASSSPRGQGTDTQYF,TGTGCCAGCAGCTCACCCCGGGGACAGGGCACAGATACGCAGTATTTT
TRBV6-5,15,NA,TRBJ2-7,NA,CASSYSSPTDYEQYF,TGTGCCAGCAGTTACTCGAGTCCAACCGACTACGAGCAGTACTTC
TRBV25-1,14,NA,TRBJ2-1,NA,CASSESVTDNEQFF,TGTGCCAGCAGTGAATCTGTGACAGACAATGAGCAGTTCTTC
TRBV3-1/TRBV3-2,14,NA,TRBJ2-5,NA,CASSQLSGKETQYF,TGTGCCAGCAGCCAGCTTAGCGGAAAAGAGACCCAGTACTTC
TRBV7-2,15,TRBD2,TRBJ2-1,NA,CASSLTSGSHNEQFF,TGTGCCAGCAGCTTAACTAGCGGGAGTCACAATGAGCAGTTCTTC
TRBV19,14,TRBD1,TRBJ2-7,NA,CASSAGTGLSEQYF,TGTGCCAGTAGTGCCGGGACAGGGTTATCCGAGCAGTACTTC
TRBV28,13,NA,TRBJ1-1,NA,CASSFGRYTEAFF,TGTGCCAGCAGTTTCGGTAGGTACACTGAAGCTTTCTTT
TRBV2,13,TRBD1,TRBJ1-1,NA,CASRGQFNTEAFF,TGTGCCAGCAGGGGACAGTTTAACACTGAAGCTTTCTTT
TRBV3-1/TRBV3-2,11,NA,TRBJ2-7,NA,CASSQGYEQYF,TGTGCCAGCAGCCAGGGGTACGAGCAGTACTTC
TRBV28,13,NA,TRBJ2-2,once,CASSFKGTGELFF,TGTGCCAGCAGTTTCAAAGGGACCGGGGAGCTGTTTTTT
TRBV2,15,TRBD2,TRBJ2-1,NA,CASSGTSGTRREQFF,TGTGCCAGCAGTGGTACTAGCGGGACCCGCCGTGAGCAGTTCTTC
TRBV30,13,NA,TRBJ1-1,NA,CAWQTSGVTEAFF,TGTGCCTGGCAGACATCTGGGGTCACTGAAGCTTTCTTT
TRBV11-2,13,NA,TRBJ2-1,NA,CASSLGTYNEQFF,TGTGCCAGCAGCTTAGGGACCTACAATGAGCAGTTCTTC
TRBV12-3/TRBV12-4,12,TRBD2,TRBJ2-7,NA,CASFGTSGKQYF,TGTGCCAGCTTCGGGACTAGCGGGAAGCAGTACTTC
TRBV19,14,NA,TRBJ2-2,NA,CASSVDRTTGELFF,TGTGCCAGTAGTGTGGACAGAACTACCGGGGAGCTGTTTTTT
TRBV12-3/TRBV12-4,12,NA,TRBJ1-4,NA,CASSLSPEKLFF,TGTGCCAGCAGTTTAAGTCCCGAAAAACTGTTTTTT
TRBV29-1,14,NA,TRBJ1-5,NA,CSVIRGLNNQPQHF,TGCAGCGTTATAAGGGGTTTAAACAATCAGCCCCAGCATTTT
TRBV6-2/TRBV6-3,15,NA,TRBJ2-2,NA,CASSYAGQLTGELFF,TGTGCCAGCAGTTACGCGGGACAGCTCACCGGGGAGCTGTTTTTT
TRBV29-1,13,TRBD1,TRBJ1-1,NA,CSVLGEGQLEAFF,TGCAGCGTCCTCGGGGAGGGACAGCTAGAAGCTTTCTTT
TRBV24-1,15,TRBD1,TRBJ1-5,NA,CATSDSLTGNQPQHF,TGTGCCACCAGTGATTCCCTGACAGGGAATCAGCCCCAGCATTTT
TRBV28,15,TRBD2,TRBJ2-7,NA,CASSFSAAGVYEQYF,TGTGCCAGCAGTTTTAGCGCAGCGGGAGTTTACGAGCAGTACTTC
TRBV7-3,14,NA,TRBJ2-3,NA,CASSQVLGGVGQYF,TGTGCCAGCAGCCAAGTCTTAGGCGGGGTAGGGCAGTATTTT
TRBV7-3,14,NA,TRBJ2-2,NA,CASGRTKNTGELFF,TGTGCCAGCGGCCGAACAAAGAACACCGGGGAGCTGTTTTTT
TRBV28,12,NA,TRBJ1-1,NA,CAFGGRGNEAFF,TGTGCCTTTGGGGGGAGGGGGAATGAAGCTTTCTTT
TRBV6-5,14,NA,TRBJ2-7,NA,CASSYNQGSYEQYF,TGTGCCAGCAGTTACAATCAGGGGAGCTACGAGCAGTACTTC
TRBV15,15,NA,TRBJ2-1,NA,CATSREKTAYNEQFF,TGTGCCACCAGCAGGGAGAAGACAGCCTACAATGAGCAGTTCTTC
TRBV4-1,13,NA,TRBJ1-2,NA,CASSLGGGEGYTF,TGCGCCAGCAGCCTGGGGGGCGGGGAGGGCTACACCTTC
TRBV4-1,16,NA,TRBJ1-1,NA,CASSQGLTGSRTEAFF,TGCGCCAGCAGCCAAGGGCTCACAGGGTCGAGGACTGAAGCTTTCTTT
TRBV10-3,14,TRBD2,TRBJ2-7,NA,CATRGVAGGVEQYF,TGTGCCACTAGGGGTGTAGCGGGAGGCGTCGAGCAGTACTTC
TRBV6-6,14,NA,TRBJ1-1,NA,CASSYYRAETEAFF,TGTGCCAGCAGTTACTACAGGGCGGAGACTGAAGCCTTCTTT
TRBV30,12,NA,TRBJ1-1,NA,CAWTYGGPEAFF,TGTGCCTGGACGTACGGGGGGCCTGAAGCTTTCTTT
TRBV7-9,14,TRBD1,TRBJ2-7,NA,CASSTDRGLHEQYF,TGTGCCAGCAGCACCGACAGGGGGCTTCACGAGCAGTACTTC